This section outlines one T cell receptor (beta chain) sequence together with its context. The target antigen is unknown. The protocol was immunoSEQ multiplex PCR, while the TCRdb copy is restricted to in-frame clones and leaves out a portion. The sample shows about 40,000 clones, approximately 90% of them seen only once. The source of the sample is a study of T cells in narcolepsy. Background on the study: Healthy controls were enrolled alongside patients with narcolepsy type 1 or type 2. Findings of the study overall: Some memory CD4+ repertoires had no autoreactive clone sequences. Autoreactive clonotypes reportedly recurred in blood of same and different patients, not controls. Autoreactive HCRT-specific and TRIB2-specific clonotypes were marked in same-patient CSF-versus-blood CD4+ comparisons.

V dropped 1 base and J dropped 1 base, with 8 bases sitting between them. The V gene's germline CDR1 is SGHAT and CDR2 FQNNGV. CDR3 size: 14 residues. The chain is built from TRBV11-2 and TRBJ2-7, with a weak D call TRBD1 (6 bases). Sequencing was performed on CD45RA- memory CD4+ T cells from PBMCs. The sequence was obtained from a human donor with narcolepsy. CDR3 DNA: TGTGCCAGCAGCTTAGTGGGGGCGTCCTACGAGCAGTACTTC. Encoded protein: CASSLVGASYEQYF.